Below are 30 T cell receptor beta chains sequenced from a single sample in a study of T cell responses to AZD1222 COVID-19 vaccine (dated by TCRdb to about 2021). The library was obtained by the immunoSEQ multiplex PCR assay. The table was pulled from immuneACCESS by TCRdb, which kept in-frame rearrangements only. Such tables lose some clones; where checked, under half of the loss comes from unresolved V genes, and the rest has no known cause. The sample yields around 140,000 clones; 80% to 90% were counted once. Of the sample, roughly 1.7% falls within the top ten clones. This specimen's time point label, interpreted: baseline before first vaccination. The specimen was peripheral blood, collected on day 0 of AZD1222 vaccination. Every receptor here comes from an adult in good health.

The rearrangement links TRBV20-1 to TRBJ2-7; 10 bases map to TRBD2. The germline V gene has CDR1 DFQATT and CDR2 SNEGSKA (reference sequence). V lost 3 bases, J lost 6 bases, and 2 bases stayed unmatched. The CDR3 runs to 12 residues. The CDR3 DNA is TGCAGTGCTAGTCTAGCGGGAGTCGAGCAGTACTTC. Residues: CSASLAGVEQYF.

The chain joins TRBV9 to TRBJ1-2; TRBD1 matches 7 bases. J lost 2 bases, V lost 4 bases, and 8 bases had no gene match. Germline lookup yields CDR1 SGDLS and CDR2 YYNGEE. The CDR3 sequence is 15 residues long. The CDR3 sequence: CASSPNPTGNYGYTF. Here the CDR3 DNA reads TGTGCCAGCAGCCCCAACCCGACAGGGAACTATGGCTACACCTTC.

J is TRBJ2-5 and V is TRBV27; 11 nucleotides agree with TRBD2. Germline CDR1 and CDR2: MNHEY and SMNVEV (reference sequence). This CDR3 spans 15 amino acids. V shed 6 bases and J 5 bases; nucleotides not matched to a gene: 8. CDR3 region: CASSLLAGAWETQYF. The DNA for the CDR3 is TGTGCCAGCAGCCTACTAGCGGGGGCCTGGGAGACCCAGTACTTC.

This CDR3 is CASSPIYRDSGYGYTF. For the CDR3, the DNA is TGTGCCAGTAGTCCGATTTATCGGGACAGTGGCTATGGCTACACCTTC. This chain connects TRBV19 to TRBJ1-2; 7 nucleotides agree with TRBD1. CDR1 is LNHDA and CDR2 is SQIVND in the germline V gene (reference sequence). CDR3 length: 16 residues. V lost 5 bases, J lost 4 bases, and 13 bases stayed unmatched.

This chain links TRBV4-1 with TRBJ1-1, with a possible D match to TRBD1 (5 bases). Between the trimmed V and J ends, which lost 0 bases and 4 bases, there was a span of 12 bases. Looked up from germline, CDR1 is MGHRA and CDR2 is YSYEKL. The CDR3 sequence is 15 residues long. The CDR3 DNA is TGCGCCAGCAGCCAAGATGGCTTTGGGGGCACTGAAGCTTTCTTT. Encoded protein: CASSQDGFGGTEAFF.

V usage is TRBV29-1 and J usage is TRBJ2-7; 9 nucleotides agree with TRBD2. V trimming: 4 bases; J trimming: 0 bases; junction bases outside the gene matches: 7. This CDR3 spans 15 amino acids. Germline V CDR1 and CDR2: SQVTM, ANQGSEA. CDR3 nucleotide sequence: TGCAGCGTTGGAGGGGGACTAGCTTCCTCCTACGAGCAGTACTTC. Its translation is CSVGGGLASSYEQYF.

The rearrangement joins TRBV6-5 to TRBJ1-2; D may be TRBD1 (5 bases). Trimming left V 2 bases short and J 6 bases short, with 7 bases between. From germline, CDR1 is MNHEY and CDR2 SVGAGI. This CDR3 spans 12 amino acids. This CDR3 reads CASSYEGHGYTF. CDR3 in DNA: TGTGCCAGCAGTTACGAGGGGCATGGCTACACCTTC.

J is TRBJ1-2 and V is TRBV21-1; the table's D call, TRBD1, has no DNA check behind it. TRBV21-1 is tagged as a pseudogene. The CDR3 sequence is 20 residues long. CDR3 residues: CASSANSLFPGTGGSYGYTF. The CDR3 nucleotides read TGTGCCAGCAGCGCAAATAGTCTTTTCCCCGGGACAGGGGGCAGCTATGGCTACACCTTC.

This chain links TRBV6-6 with TRBJ1-1; the D is unclear. Between the trimmed V and J ends, which lost 4 bases and 6 bases, there was a span of 15 bases. CDR1 and CDR2 from the germline V gene are MNHNY and SVGAGI (reference sequence). The CDR3 runs 14 residues. The DNA of the CDR3 is TGTGCCAGCAGTTCCACCAGGTGGAGTGCTGAAGCTTTCTTT. Amino acid sequence: CASSSTRWSAEAFF.

The rearrangement uses TRBV2 and TRBJ1-6; TRBD1 might be the D (5 bases). Trimming left V 7 bases short and J 4 bases short, with 17 bases between. The CDR3 covers 16 residues. Germline V gene lookup returns CDR1 SNHLY and CDR2 FYNNEI. The CDR3 nucleotides read TGTGCCAGCACGGGACGGGAAAGGGGTTATAATTCACCCCTCCACTTT. Residues: CASTGRERGYNSPLHF.

This chain joins TRBV27 and TRBJ1-1; 11 nucleotides agree with TRBD1. From germline, CDR1 is MNHEY and CDR2 SMNVEV (reference sequence). There are 15 residues in the CDR3. V shed 6 bases, J shed 6 bases, and the junction held 9 bases outside the gene matches. The CDR3 bases are TGTGCCAGCAGATCTCCCGGGACAGGGGGGGCTGAAGCTTTCTTT. Its protein is CASRSPGTGGAEAFF.

V usage is TRBV2 and J usage is TRBJ1-1, with 7 bases that match TRBD1. Trimming took 4 bases from V and 1 from J; bases not matched to a gene: 3. The CDR3 totals 14 residues. Per germline, CDR1 SNHLY and CDR2 FYNNEI. The CDR3 reads CASSGTGKNTEAFF. The CDR3 DNA is TGTGCCAGCAGTGGGACAGGAAAGAACACTGAAGCTTTCTTT.

The chain's CDR3 is CASSFLSLADLGTEKLFF. The DNA of the CDR3 is TGTGCCAGCAGTTTTCTTAGTTTGGCGGACCTAGGAACTGAAAAACTGTTTTTT. V gene TRBV28 combines with J gene TRBJ1-4; D uncertain. Germline lookup yields CDR1 MDHEN and CDR2 SYDVKM. CDR3 length equals 18 residues. Trimming stripped 3 bases from V and 7 bases from J, with 24 bases between.

The V gene is TRBV6-2 or TRBV6-3, the J gene TRBJ2-1, with TRBD2 matching 11 bases. This CDR3 contains 21 residues. The ends lost 0 bases at V and 0 bases at J; junction bases unmatched: 13. In germline, CDR1 is MNHEY, CDR2 SVGEGT. In DNA form, the CDR3 reads TGTGCCAGCAGTTACTCGATCGCCTCCAGACTAGCGGGGATCTCCTACAATGAGCAGTTCTTC. It encodes CASSYSIASRLAGISYNEQFF.

The chain joins TRBV6-2 or TRBV6-3 to TRBJ1-2; 9 bases fit TRBD1. The CDR3 has 17 amino acids. V shed 2 bases, J shed 3 bases, and the junction held 10 bases outside the gene matches. From germline, CDR1 is MNHEY and CDR2 SVGEGT. CDR3 DNA: TGTGCCAGCAGTTACCCCACAGGGGGCGCGCGGGACTATGGCTACACCTTC. As protein: CASSYPTGGARDYGYTF.

This clone showed up just a few times. The sample holds other DNA sequences that translate to the same CDR3. The chain combines TRBV30 with TRBJ1-1; 7 bases align to TRBD1. Germline V gene data show CDR1 as GTSNPN and CDR2 as SVGIG (reference sequence). V trimming: 3 bases; J trimming: 1 base; junction bases outside the gene matches: 8. This CDR3 region has 15 residues. The CDR3 region is CAWSQQGMKNTEAFF. The CDR3 DNA sequence: TGTGCCTGGAGCCAACAGGGGATGAAGAACACTGAAGCTTTCTTT. Drawing the rest from reference TRBV30 and TRBJ1-1, the complete variable domain is SQTIHQWPATLVQPVGSPLSLECTVEGTSNPNLYWYRQAAGRGLQLLFYSVGIGQISSEVPQNLSASRPQDRQFILSSKKLLLSDSGFYLCAWSQQGMKNTEAFFGQGTRLTVV.

The rearrangement uses TRBV19 and TRBJ1-5; tentative D call: TRBD1 (6 bases). The CDR3 consists of 16 residues. Germline CDR1 reads LNHDA; CDR2 reads SQIVND (reference sequence). V shed 0 bases and J shed 3 bases, with 12 bases lying between them. The CDR3 loop reads CASSIDQGTLNQPQHF. CDR3 nucleotide sequence: TGTGCCAGTAGTATAGACCAGGGGACCCTCAATCAGCCCCAGCATTTT.

This chain connects TRBV5-1 to TRBJ1-1; D is perhaps TRBD1 (6 bases). Trimming removed 4 bases from V and 1 base from J, with 17 bases in between. The V gene's germline CDR1 is SGHRS and CDR2 YFSETQ. This CDR3 region has 16 residues. The CDR3 region has the DNA TGCGCCAGCAGCGGGGGGATAACAGGGAGGAACACTGAAGCTTTCTTT. This codes for CASSGGITGRNTEAFF.

This sequence joins TRBV19 and TRBJ2-1, with D tentatively TRBD2 (5 bases). The CDR3 spans 16 residues. Trimming stripped 1 base from V and 4 bases from J, with 14 bases between. Germline V gives CDR1 LNHDA, CDR2 SQIVND (reference sequence). The CDR3 DNA reads TGTGCCAGTAGTATAGGGCGGGCCCCCCTTTACAATGAGCAGTTCTTC. It specifies CASSIGRAPLYNEQFF.

The DNA for the CDR3 is TGTGCCAGCAGCCTGTTGACCAGCGGGCCCCAGCATTTT. This translates into CASSLLTSGPQHF. V usage is TRBV5-5 and J usage is TRBJ1-5; D gene ambiguous. Germline V gene sequence: CDR1 SGHKS, CDR2 YYEKEE (reference sequence). V was pared by 4 bases and J by 9 bases, with 14 bases between. CDR3 length equals 13 residues.

The chain is built from TRBV7-3 and TRBJ2-5, with D maybe TRBD1 (6 bases). The CDR3 is 14 amino acids. From germline, CDR1 is SGHTA and CDR2 FQGTGA. The V end was cut by 5 bases, the J end by 2 bases, with 12 bases between. CDR3 DNA: TGTGCCAGCAGCATTACAGGGCCGCAAGAGACCCAGTACTTC. Protein product: CASSITGPQETQYF. The variable domain in full, with the rest retrieved from reference TRBV7-3 and TRBJ2-5, is GAGVSQTPSNKVTEKGKYVELRCDPISGHTALYWYRQSLGQGPEFLIYFQGTGAADDSGLPNDRFFAVRPEGSVSTLKIQRTERGDSAVYLCASSITGPQETQYFGPGTRLLVL.

The rearrangement links TRBV5-1 to TRBJ1-1; D may be TRBD1 (6 bases). The CDR3 loop spans 14 amino acids. V was clipped by 4 bases and J by 0 bases, with 10 bases between them. Germline-derived CDR1 and CDR2 are SGHRS and YFSETQ. The CDR3 nucleotides read TGCGCCAGCAGCACCGGACAGATGAACACTGAAGCTTTCTTT. It is translated as CASSTGQMNTEAFF.

The rearrangement links TRBV5-1 to TRBJ2-1; 8 positions match TRBD2. The J segment lost 6 bases and the V segment lost 2 bases, leaving 7 bases of the junction unmatched. The CDR3 contains 15 residues. CDR1 and CDR2 (germline): SGHRS, YFSETQ. The CDR3 DNA reads TGCGCCAGCAGCTTAGGAGCGGGAGTCTTCAATGAGCAGTTCTTC. Its translation is CASSLGAGVFNEQFF.

This clone appeared once. Here the CDR3 DNA reads TGTGCCAGCAGCTTGTCCAAGAACTATGGCTACACCTTC. Translation: CASSLSKNYGYTF. The chain recombines TRBV5-4 with TRBJ1-2, with D hard to call. Germline V gene lookup returns CDR1 SGHNT and CDR2 YYREEE (reference sequence). Trimming cost V 1 base and J 2 bases, with 6 bases left between them. The CDR3 contains 13 residues.

The chain joins TRBV6-1 to TRBJ2-2; TRBD1 matches at 8 bases. The CDR3 totals 17 residues. V trimming: 1 base; J trimming: 5 bases; junction bases outside the gene matches: 9. Germline values: CDR1 MNHNS, CDR2 SASEGT. This chain's CDR3 is CASSEVGQGVGTGELFF. The CDR3 bases are TGTGCCAGCAGTGAAGTAGGACAGGGCGTGGGGACCGGGGAGCTGTTTTTT.

This clone appeared a single time. This chain links TRBV24-1 with TRBJ2-7, with TRBD2 matching over 7 bases. After removal of 3 bases from V and 4 bases from J, the junction contained 2 bases not matched to a gene. Per the germline V gene, CDR1 is KGHDR and CDR2 is SFDVKD. The CDR3 is made up of 13 amino acids. The DNA of the CDR3 is TGTGCCACCAGTGATGGGGGGGGGTACGAGCAGTACTTC. It translates to CATSDGGGYEQYF.

The rearrangement links TRBV5-8 to TRBJ2-1; 7 bases map to TRBD1. The CDR3 covers 14 residues. V dropped 4 bases and J dropped 6; count of bases not matched to a gene: 7. From germline, CDR1 is SGHTS and CDR2 YDEGEE. The CDR3 region is CASSLTGPGNEQFF. In DNA form, the CDR3 reads TGTGCCAGCAGCCTGACAGGGCCGGGCAATGAGCAGTTCTTC.

CDR3 loop: CASSTTSSTDTQYF. The CDR3 coding sequence is TGTGCCAGCTCAACGACCTCTAGCACAGATACGCAGTATTTT. The chain employs TRBV18 and TRBJ2-3, with D hard to call. Germline V gene data show CDR1 as KGHSH and CDR2 as LQKENI. V was trimmed by 5 bases and J by 0 bases, leaving 9 bases between them. The CDR3 extends over 14 amino acids.

This rearrangement joins TRBV12-5 to TRBJ2-3; D gene unclear. Germline V CDR1 and CDR2: LGHNT, FRNRAP. CDR3 length: 14 amino acids. Trimming removed 6 bases from V and 0 bases from J, with 10 bases in between. The CDR3 DNA follows: TGTGCTAGTGGCTCTAGACCAAGCACAGATACGCAGTATTTT. It translates to CASGSRPSTDTQYF.

The chain couples TRBV6-5 to TRBJ1-6; the D gene is possibly TRBD1 (5 bases). The CDR3 totals 14 residues. Germline V gene data show CDR1 as MNHEY and CDR2 as SVGAGI. V was pared by 8 bases and J by 2 bases, with 10 bases between. CDR3 protein: CASLGRPYNSPLHF. The CDR3 nucleotides read TGTGCCAGCTTGGGACGGCCCTATAATTCACCCCTCCACTTT.